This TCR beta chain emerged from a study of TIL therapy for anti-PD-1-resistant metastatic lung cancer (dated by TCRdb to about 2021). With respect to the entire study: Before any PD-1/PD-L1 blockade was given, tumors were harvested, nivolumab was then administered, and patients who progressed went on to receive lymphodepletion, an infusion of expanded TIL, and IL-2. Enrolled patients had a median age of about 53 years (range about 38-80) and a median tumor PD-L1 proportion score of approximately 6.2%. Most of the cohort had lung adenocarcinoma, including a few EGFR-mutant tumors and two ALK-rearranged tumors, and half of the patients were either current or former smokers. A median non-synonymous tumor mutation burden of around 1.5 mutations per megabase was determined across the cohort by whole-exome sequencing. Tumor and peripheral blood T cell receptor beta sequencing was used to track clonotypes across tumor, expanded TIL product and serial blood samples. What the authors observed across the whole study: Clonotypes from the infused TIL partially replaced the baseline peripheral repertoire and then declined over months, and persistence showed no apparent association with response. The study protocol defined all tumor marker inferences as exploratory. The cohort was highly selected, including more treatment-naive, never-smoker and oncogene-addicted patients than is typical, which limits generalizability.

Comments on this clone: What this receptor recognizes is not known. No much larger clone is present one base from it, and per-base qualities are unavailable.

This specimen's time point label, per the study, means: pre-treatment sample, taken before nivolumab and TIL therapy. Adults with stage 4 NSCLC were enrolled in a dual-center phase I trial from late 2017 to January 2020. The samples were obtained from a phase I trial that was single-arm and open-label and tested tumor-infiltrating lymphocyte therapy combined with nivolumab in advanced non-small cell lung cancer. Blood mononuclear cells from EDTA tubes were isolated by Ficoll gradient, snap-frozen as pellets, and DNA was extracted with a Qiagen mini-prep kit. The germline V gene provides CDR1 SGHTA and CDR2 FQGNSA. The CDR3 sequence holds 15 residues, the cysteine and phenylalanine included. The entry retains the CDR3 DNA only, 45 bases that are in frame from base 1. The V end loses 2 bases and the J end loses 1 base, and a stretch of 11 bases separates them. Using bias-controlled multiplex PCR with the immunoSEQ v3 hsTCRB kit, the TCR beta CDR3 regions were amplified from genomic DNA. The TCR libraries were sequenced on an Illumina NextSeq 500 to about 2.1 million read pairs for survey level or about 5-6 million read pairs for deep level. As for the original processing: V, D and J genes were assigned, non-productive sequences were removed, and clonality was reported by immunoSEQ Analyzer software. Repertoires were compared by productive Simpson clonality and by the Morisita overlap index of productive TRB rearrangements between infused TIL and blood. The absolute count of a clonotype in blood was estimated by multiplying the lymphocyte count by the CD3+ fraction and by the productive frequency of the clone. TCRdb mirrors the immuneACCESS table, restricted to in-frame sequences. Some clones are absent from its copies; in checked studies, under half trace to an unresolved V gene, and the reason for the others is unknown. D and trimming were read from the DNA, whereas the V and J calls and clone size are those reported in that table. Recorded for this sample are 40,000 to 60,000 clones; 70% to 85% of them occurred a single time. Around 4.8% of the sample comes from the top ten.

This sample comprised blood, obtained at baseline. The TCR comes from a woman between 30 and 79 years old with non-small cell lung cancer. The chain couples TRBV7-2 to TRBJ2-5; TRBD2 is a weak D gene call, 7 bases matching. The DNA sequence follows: TGTGCCAGCAGCTTATATCGGGGGGCCCAAGAGACCCAGTACTTC. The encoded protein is CASSLYRGAQETQYF.